What follows are 5 T cell receptor beta chains derived from one specimen sequenced in a study of blood T cell repertoires in COVID-19. Data came from immunoSEQ multiplex PCR; TCRdb stores just in-frame clones and leaves some out. Of about 150,000 clones listed, 87% were seen once; the top ten hold 2% to 2.5%. Sequenced material: peripheral blood. Every receptor here comes from a man aged 45-65 years with active COVID-19.

The J gene is TRBJ1-1, the V gene TRBV11-3, with 7 bases fitting TRBD1. The J segment lost 5 bases and the V segment lost 3 bases, leaving 6 bases of the junction unmatched. The CDR3 has 14 residues. Germline V gene lookup returns CDR1 SGHNT and CDR2 YENEEA. Here the CDR3 reads CASSLQGVSTEAFF. CDR3 in DNA: TGTGCCAGCAGCTTGCAGGGGGTTTCTACTGAAGCTTTCTTT.

The chain links TRBV7-2 to TRBJ2-7, with a tentative D call TRBD2 (6 bases). CDR1 and CDR2 (germline): SGHTA, FQGNSA. Trimming stripped 5 bases from V and 3 bases from J, with 20 bases between. The CDR3 spans 16 residues. CDR3 in amino acids: CASSPRGGESSYEQYF. CDR3 nucleotide sequence: TGTGCCAGCAGCCCCCGAGGCGGGGAGTCTAGCTACGAGCAGTACTTC.

V gene TRBV12-5 combines with J gene TRBJ2-6; D is uncertain. Germline CDR1 LGHNT, CDR2 FRNRAP. CDR3 length: 13 amino acids. V lost 7 bases and J lost 1, with 5 bases in between. The DNA of the CDR3 is TGTGCTAGTGCCCGGTCTGGGGCCAACGTCCTGACTTTC. This encodes CASARSGANVLTF.

The rearrangement joins TRBV9 to TRBJ2-7; no reliable D call. Germline values: CDR1 SGDLS, CDR2 YYNGEE. The CDR3 is made up of 13 amino acids. Trimming took 6 bases from V and 2 from J, leaving 12 bases between them. CDR3 nucleotide sequence: TGTGCCAGCAATCCAGACATGACCTACGAGCAGTACTTC. It is translated as CASNPDMTYEQYF.

This rearrangement joins TRBV11-2 to TRBJ1-6; D not certain. The V and J ends lost 0 bases and 10 bases respectively, with 13 bases between them. The CDR3 is 15 amino acids. Germline loops: CDR1 SGHAT, CDR2 FQNNGV. The CDR3 nucleotides read TGTGCCAGCAGCTTAGATCCGGGTAGTCTCTCACCCCTCCACTTT. It encodes CASSLDPGSLSPLHF.